Listed below are T cell receptor beta chains from one sample, sequenced in a study of STAT5B mutations in CD4+ large granular lymphocyte leukemia. Assay: immunoSEQ multiplex PCR; the TCRdb copy retains only in-frame clones and omits some. This table has about 35,000 clones, around 63% appearing once. Input material: CD4+ T cells from blood buffy coats. All receptors come from a human donor in good health. Both conserved end residues are trimmed from each CDR3.

j_gene: TRBJ1-1; v_gene: TRBV7-9; CDR3aa: ASSLGQGGSGEAF
j_gene: TRBJ1-1; v_gene: TRBV5-1; CDR3aa: ASSTGDRGTEAF
j_gene: TRBJ1-6; v_gene: TRBV5-1; CDR3aa: ASSPSQASSYNSPLH
j_gene: TRBJ2-1; v_gene: TRBV7-2; CDR3aa: ASSTYLAGVNEQF
j_gene: TRBJ1-1; v_gene: TRBV29-1; CDR3aa: SAGWAGNTEAF
j_gene: TRBJ2-5; v_gene: TRBV6-5; CDR3aa: ASSLFGGEETQY
j_gene: TRBJ1-5; v_gene: TRBV7-2; CDR3aa: ASSPRTGVMRQPQH
j_gene: TRBJ1-1; v_gene: TRBV20-1; CDR3aa: SVAVWTEAF
j_gene: TRBJ2-3; v_gene: TRBV5-6; CDR3aa: ASSLRGGATDTQY
j_gene: TRBJ1-3; v_gene: TRBV7-9; CDR3aa: ASSPPGWGGNTIY
j_gene: TRBJ1-5; v_gene: TRBV11-3; CDR3aa: ASSLDYGQPQH
j_gene: TRBJ1-1; v_gene: TRBV14; CDR3aa: ASSGGLGLEAF
j_gene: TRBJ1-1; v_gene: TRBV10-1; CDR3aa: ASSGTGNLNAEAF
j_gene: TRBJ2-7; v_gene: TRBV19; CDR3aa: ASRHRGSHEQY
j_gene: TRBJ1-1; v_gene: TRBV19; CDR3aa: ASNDRGYITEAF
j_gene: TRBJ2-1; v_gene: TRBV7-9; CDR3aa: ASGAGLVAGGNNEQF
j_gene: TRBJ1-4; v_gene: TRBV7-6; CDR3aa: ASSLRGGQVEKLF
j_gene: TRBJ1-1; v_gene: TRBV7-9; CDR3aa: ASIWGQGEDTEAF
j_gene: TRBJ1-2; v_gene: TRBV15; CDR3aa: ATSREGNPSYGYT
j_gene: TRBJ2-3; v_gene: TRBV7-9; CDR3aa: ASSLGAGTDTQY
j_gene: TRBJ1-3; v_gene: TRBV28; CDR3aa: ASSSPTAPDGNTIY
j_gene: TRBJ1-1; v_gene: TRBV10-3; CDR3aa: AISESPGRVANTEAF
j_gene: TRBJ2-5; v_gene: TRBV7-9; CDR3aa: ASSLASGYQETQY
j_gene: TRBJ2-5; v_gene: TRBV27; CDR3aa: ASRGVGVGEETQY
j_gene: TRBJ1-1; v_gene: TRBV18; CDR3aa: ASSQESLAPWNTEAF
j_gene: TRBJ2-5; v_gene: TRBV7-9; CDR3aa: ASSSTVQETQY
j_gene: TRBJ1-3; v_gene: TRBV19; CDR3aa: ATKGLASGNTIY
j_gene: TRBJ1-6; v_gene: TRBV15; CDR3aa: ATSRDRGRGLFH
j_gene: TRBJ1-2; v_gene: TRBV7-8; CDR3aa: ASSFTGTPNYGYT
j_gene: TRBJ1-2; v_gene: TRBV6-6; CDR3aa: ASSYSNYGYT
j_gene: TRBJ2-2; v_gene: TRBV5-1; CDR3aa: ASSSDRGNTGELF
j_gene: TRBJ1-1; v_gene: TRBV11-3; CDR3aa: ASSLGFKAF
j_gene: TRBJ2-7; v_gene: TRBV7-2; CDR3aa: ASSLNLAVAEQY
j_gene: TRBJ1-5; v_gene: TRBV7-9; CDR3aa: ASSYGTGGNQPQH
j_gene: TRBJ1-1; v_gene: TRBV11-2; CDR3aa: ASSLDRVYSGAF
j_gene: TRBJ1-3; v_gene: TRBV7-9; CDR3aa: ASSRGGEGNTIY
j_gene: TRBJ2-5; v_gene: TRBV7-2; CDR3aa: ASSSTSRETQY
j_gene: TRBJ1-1; v_gene: TRBV29-1; CDR3aa: SVGDRTGTEAF
j_gene: TRBJ2-7; v_gene: TRBV7-9; CDR3aa: ASSLGGEREQY
j_gene: TRBJ1-2; v_gene: TRBV5-1; CDR3aa: ASSSGQGAIGYT
j_gene: TRBJ2-1; v_gene: TRBV13; CDR3aa: ASRPEAVPYNEQF
j_gene: TRBJ2-2; v_gene: TRBV27; CDR3aa: ASSLSGWSGQVNTGELF
j_gene: TRBJ2-5; v_gene: TRBV9; CDR3aa: ASSPEPYGGETQY
j_gene: TRBJ2-7; v_gene: TRBV7-6; CDR3aa: ASSRGSGQHYEQY
j_gene: TRBJ1-5; v_gene: TRBV5-6; CDR3aa: ASSLVGGNQPQH
j_gene: TRBJ2-3; v_gene: TRBV7-9; CDR3aa: ASTERGGGGDTQY
j_gene: TRBJ1-4; v_gene: TRBV9; CDR3aa: ASSVWGQSNEKLF
j_gene: TRBJ1-2; v_gene: TRBV29-1; CDR3aa: SAGQSDGYT
j_gene: TRBJ2-1; v_gene: TRBV10-3; CDR3aa: ATRGEASYNEQF